This entry lists 25 T cell receptor beta chains sequenced from one sample in a study of T cell repertoires in cytomegalovirus infection. TCRdb analysed the reads with MiXCR anew, one entry per CDR3 protein. The sample yields 630,000 or so distinct CDR3 sequences, 24% seen once. Specimen: CD8+ T cells from PBMCs. The receptors were gathered from a human donor in good health (CMV status not recorded). Some clones in this sample may be carry-over from other donors' samples.

This clonotype occurred a few times. V gene TRBV29-1 combines with J gene TRBJ1-2; 7 positions agree with TRBD1. The germline gives CDR1 SQVTM, CDR2 ANQGSEA. This CDR3 has 15 amino acids. The ends lost 8 bases at V and 0 bases at J; junction bases unmatched: 12. The CDR3 DNA reads TGCAGCACCAGGATAAGGACAGGAGCTAACTATGGCTACACCTTC. Residues: CSTRIRTGANYGYTF.

The rearrangement uses TRBV5-1 and TRBJ1-6, with D possibly TRBD1 on 6 matching bases. The CDR3 covers 17 residues. Germline V gene sequence: CDR1 SGHRS, CDR2 YFSETQ. Trimming removed 4 bases from V and 7 bases from J, with 21 bases in between. CDR3: CASSPVQGARSNSPLHF. In DNA form, the CDR3 reads TGCGCCAGCAGCCCCGTACAGGGAGCGCGCTCGAATTCACCCCTCCACTTT.

The V call is TRBV29-1, the J call TRBJ1-3; D remains ambiguous. Trimming pared 3 bases from V and 5 bases from J, leaving 5 bases between. The CDR3 has 11 amino acids. The V gene's germline CDR1 is SQVTM and CDR2 ANQGSEA. As DNA, the CDR3 is TGCAGCGTTGATGAAAGAAACACCATATATTTT. Encoded protein: CSVDERNTIYF.

Of note for this clonotype: One junction end disagrees with the germline gene, perhaps due to a read error. The genes are TRBV11-2 and TRBJ2-3, with D possibly being TRBD1 or TRBD2 (6 bases each). Germline loops: CDR1 SGHAT, CDR2 FQNNGV. The CDR3 has 17 residues. CDR3 nucleotide sequence: TGTGCCAACAGCCTCCTGGGGGGCGAGGATCTAAGGGATACGCAGTATTTT. Translating it yields CANSLLGGEDLRDTQYF.

The V gene is TRBV20-1, the J gene TRBJ2-3; D ambiguous. Between the trimmed V and J ends, which lost 7 bases and 1 base, there was a span of 9 bases. Germline V gene sequence: CDR1 DFQATT, CDR2 SNEGSKA (reference sequence). This CDR3 contains 12 residues. The CDR3 DNA reads as TGCAGTGGGTTGGGTCGCACAGATACGCAGTATTTT. This encodes CSGLGRTDTQYF.

As regards this clonotype: A much larger clone sits a single nucleotide away, making a read error possible. This chain links TRBV13 with TRBJ2-5; possibly TRBD1 or TRBD2 for D (6 bases each). V was shortened by 5 bases and J by 6 bases, with 10 bases between the two germline ends. This CDR3 contains 12 residues. CDR1 PRHDT and CDR2 FYEKMQ come from the germline V gene (reference sequence). CDR3 amino acids: CASSPGAKTQYF. The CDR3 DNA reads as TGTGCCAGCAGCCCGGGGGCGAAGACCCAGTACTTC.

CDR3 bases: TGTGCCAGCAGCTTGCTAAACATTCCCTACGAGCAGTACGTC. This codes for CASSLLNIPYEQYV. The rearrangement uses TRBV5-6 and TRBJ2-7; no definite D call. Per the germline V gene, CDR1 is SGHDT and CDR2 is YYEEEE. The CDR3 is made up of 14 amino acids. Trimming shortened V by 1 base and J by 2 bases, and 10 bases separated the two germline ends.

The chain couples TRBV29-1 to TRBJ1-2, with 7 bases identical to TRBD1. In germline, CDR1 is SQVTM, CDR2 ANQGSEA. V shed 4 bases and J 6 bases; nucleotides not matched to a gene: 8. The CDR3 consists of 13 residues. CDR3 loop: CSVGQGTGDGYTF. DNA for the CDR3: TGCAGCGTTGGACAGGGAACTGGGGATGGCTACACCTTC.

The chain couples TRBV7-9 to TRBJ2-1; 7 positions match TRBD1. The V segment lost 5 bases and the J segment 5 bases; nucleotides outside the gene matches: 12. The germline gives CDR1 SEHNR, CDR2 FQNEAQ (reference sequence). The length of the CDR3 is 16 residues. The CDR3 loop reads CASSTWTGGPNNEQFF. The CDR3 DNA is TGTGCCAGCAGCACCTGGACAGGAGGACCGAACAATGAGCAGTTCTTC. Drawing the rest from reference TRBV7-9 and TRBJ2-1, the complete variable domain is DTGVSQNPRHKITKRGQNVTFRCDPISEHNRLYWYRQTLGQGPEFLTYFQNEAQLEKSRLLSDRFSAERPKGSFSTLEIQRTEQGDSAMYLCASSTWTGGPNNEQFFGPGTRLTVL.

This clonotype was counted between two and nine times. This chain connects TRBV5-6 to TRBJ2-1; D tentatively reads TRBD1 or TRBD2 (5 bases each). CDR3 length: 16 amino acids. CDR1 SGHDT and CDR2 YYEEEE come from the germline V gene. The V and J ends lost 3 bases and 7 bases respectively, with 20 bases between them. The CDR3 loop reads CASSSPGPESINEQFF. In DNA, the CDR3 is TGTGCCAGCAGCTCTCCGGGACCAGAGAGCATTAATGAGCAGTTCTTC.

This clonotype was detected only once. The rearrangement uses TRBV20-1 and TRBJ1-2; the D is unclear. Germline CDR1 reads DFQATT; CDR2 reads SNEGSKA (reference sequence). This CDR3 contains 13 residues. The V end was cut by 8 bases, the J end by 0 bases, with 13 bases between. The CDR3 is CSLPLTPNYGYTF. CDR3 nucleotides: TGCAGTCTTCCCCTGACTCCTAACTATGGCTACACCTTC.

Of note for this clonotype: A much larger clone differs from this one at a single base, so this may be a read error. The chain joins TRBV11-2 to TRBJ2-5; D is perhaps TRBD1 or TRBD2 (5 bases each). This CDR3 has 14 amino acids. From germline, CDR1 is SGHAT and CDR2 FQNNGV. The CDR3 sequence: CVSSYLGDQETQYF. CDR3 coding DNA: TGTGTCAGCTCCTACTTGGGGGATCAAGAGACCCAGTACTTC.

The sample holds many counts of this clonotype. The chain links TRBV7-6 to TRBJ2-1; the match to TRBD2 covers 7 bases. The V gene end was trimmed by 1 base and the J gene end by 8 bases; junction bases not matched to a gene: 8. The CDR3 has 15 residues. Germline V gene sequence: CDR1 SGHVS, CDR2 FNYEAQ. CDR3 nucleotides: TGTGCCAGCAGCTTAGTCGGCGGGGCGGGGGATGAGCAGTTCTTC. It yields the protein CASSLVGGAGDEQFF.

The table lists this clonotype with a few counts. This chain links TRBV19 with TRBJ2-7; D unclear. The CDR3 contains 12 residues. Germline V gives CDR1 LNHDA, CDR2 SQIVND (reference sequence). V lost 9 bases and J lost 1, with 10 bases in between. The chain's CDR3 is CASLWVSYEQYV. The CDR3 DNA reads as TGTGCCAGCCTATGGGTGTCCTACGAGCAGTACGTC.

J is TRBJ1-4 and V is TRBV10-3, with 11 nucleotides matching TRBD1. With V trimmed by 8 bases and J by 7 bases, 9 bases remained unmatched. The germline V gene encodes CDR1 ENHRY and CDR2 SYGVKD. This CDR3 region has 15 residues. For the CDR3, the DNA is TGTGCCATCCGGGCTGGGACAGGGGGTACTGAAAAACTGTTTTTT. Translation: CAIRAGTGGTEKLFF.

The V call is TRBV6-5, the J call TRBJ1-6; no reliable D call. Germline V gene data show CDR1 as MNHEY and CDR2 as SVGAGI. V was pared by 6 bases and J by 11 bases, with 17 bases between. The CDR3 covers 14 residues. The CDR3 protein is CASRPRGPGTPLHF. The CDR3 DNA reads TGTGCCAGCAGACCCCGCGGTCCGGGGACACCCCTCCACTTT.

This clonotype was observed a handful of times. The J gene is TRBJ2-2, the V gene TRBV7-9; D is ambiguous. The CDR3 runs to 14 residues. V dropped 4 bases and J dropped 6 bases, with 12 bases sitting between them. Germline CDR1 and CDR2: SEHNR and FQNEAQ (reference sequence). CDR3 amino acids: CASSSPVVAGELFF. The CDR3 DNA is TGTGCCAGCAGCTCACCGGTGGTGGCCGGGGAGCTGTTTTTT. Full variable domain (rest looked up from reference TRBV7-9 and TRBJ2-2): DTGVSQNPRHKITKRGQNVTFRCDPISEHNRLYWYRQTLGQGPEFLTYFQNEAQLEKSRLLSDRFSAERPKGSFSTLEIQRTEQGDSAMYLCASSSPVVAGELFFGEGSRLTVL.

This clonotype was counted between two and nine times. The V call is TRBV19, the J call TRBJ1-1, with TRBD1 as a possible D gene (6 bases). This CDR3 comprises 15 residues. The ends were cut back, 1 base at V and 4 bases at J, with 13 bases in the middle. Germline V gives CDR1 LNHDA, CDR2 SQIVND (reference sequence). In nucleotides, the CDR3 is TGTGCCAGTAGTATAGGGGGGACACCTATCACTGAAGCTTTCTTT. Translating gives CASSIGGTPITEAFF.

This clonotype was found many times. The gene calls are TRBV19 and TRBJ1-1, with a tentative D call TRBD1 (6 bases). Trimming pared 11 bases from V and 3 bases from J, leaving 13 bases between. The CDR3 is 12 amino acids. The V gene's germline CDR1 is LNHDA and CDR2 SQIVND (reference sequence). The CDR3: CAAEGEDTEAFF. DNA of the CDR3: TGTGCCGCCGAGGGGGAGGACACTGAAGCTTTCTTT.

This clonotype was observed at least ten times. The genes are TRBV28 and TRBJ1-1, with a weak D call TRBD1 (6 bases). The CDR3 spans 14 residues. V lost 6 bases and J 10 bases, leaving 21 bases between the germline ends. Per the germline V gene, CDR1 is MDHEN and CDR2 is SYDVKM. The CDR3 region has the DNA TGTGCCAGCAGGCAACAGGGTTGGTCGGGGAGAGCTTTCTTT. Its translation: CASRQQGWSGRAFF.

This clonotype was seen only once. This chain uses TRBV6-5 with TRBJ2-7; possibly TRBD1 for D (6 bases). The CDR3 runs to 15 residues. The germline gives CDR1 MNHEY, CDR2 SVGAGI. The V end was cut by 4 bases, the J end by 2 bases, with 15 bases between. The CDR3 DNA reads TGTGCCAGCAGTTCCTTAGTGGGGGCCGCCTACGAGCAGTACTTC. Its protein is CASSSLVGAAYEQYF.

Only a few counts were recorded for this clonotype. The genes are TRBV7-4 and TRBJ1-1; weak D call: TRBD1 (5 bases). The CDR3 contains 13 residues. Germline CDR1 reads SGHVT; CDR2 reads SQSDAQ. V lost 3 bases to trimming and J lost 7 bases, with 12 bases between them. The CDR3 DNA sequence: TGTGCCAGCAGCTTCCACCGGGACGGTGAAGCTTTCTTT. As protein: CASSFHRDGEAFF. The full variable domain, rest sourced from reference TRBV7-4 and TRBJ1-1, is GAGVSQSPRYKVAKRGRDVALRCDSISGHVTLYWYRQTLGQGSEVLTYSQSDAQRDKSGRPSGRFSAERPERSVSTLKIQRTEQGDSAVYLCASSFHRDGEAFFGQGTRLTVV.

This clonotype showed up many times. The chain combines TRBV7-2 with TRBJ2-7; no definite D call. The V gene lost 0 bases and the J gene lost 7 bases, with 10 bases spanning the gap. Germline CDR1 reads SGHTA; CDR2 reads FQGNSA. The CDR3 sequence is 13 residues long. The chain's CDR3 is CASSLALPLEQYV. The CDR3 DNA reads TGTGCCAGCAGCTTAGCACTGCCTCTTGAGCAGTACGTC.

This clonotype was observed at least ten times. The V and J genes are TRBV7-8 and TRBJ1-1, with unresolved D. This CDR3 has 14 amino acids. Per germline, CDR1 SGHVS and CDR2 FQNEAQ. With 5 bases removed from V and 6 bases from J, the gap between germline ends came to 16 bases. In DNA, the CDR3 is TGTGCCAGCAGCCCAACAGCGGTGCCGGCTGAAGCTTTCTTT. As protein: CASSPTAVPAEAFF.

This clonotype has only a few counts. The V and J genes are TRBV7-6 and TRBJ2-7; 8 bases match TRBD2. Looked up from germline, CDR1 is SGHVS and CDR2 is FNYEAQ. This CDR3 spans 19 amino acids. The V gene end was trimmed by 2 bases and the J gene end by 2 bases; junction bases not matched to a gene: 17. The CDR3 DNA follows: TGTGCCAGCAGCTTATTCCCGGGGAGATCGAGCGGGGGAACCTACGAGCAGTACTTC. Protein sequence: CASSLFPGRSSGGTYEQYF.